This T cell receptor beta chain is from a study of graft-versus-host responses after intestinal transplantation. This clone showed up just once. Its antigen is undetermined. Here immunoSEQ multiplex PCR was the method, and the copy in TCRdb shows in-frame clones only, minus some. The data show roughly 5,100 clones, with approximately 80% seen just once and 8% held by the top ten. General study results and limits: Graft-donor T cell macrochimerism in patients accompanied high graft-versus-host to host-versus-graft clonal ratios in allografts.

The CDR3 spans 16 residues. Unmatched junction bases numbered 4, after V lost 1 base and J lost 1 base. Germline V gene lookup returns CDR1 MDHEN and CDR2 SYDVKM. Processing was applied to graft tissue in order to liberate intraepithelial and lamina propria lymphocytes. Sequences were derived from ileum tissue, sampled around 120 days after intestinal transplantation. The chain recombines TRBV28 with TRBJ2-7, with 10 bases that match TRBD2. This sequence was found in a human patient who received an intestinal transplant, so some T cells may come from the graft donor. Here the CDR3 DNA reads TGTGCCAGCAGTTTATCCTGGACTAGCGGATCCTACGAGCAGTACTTC. It yields the protein CASSLSWTSGSYEQYF.